Listed here are 17 T cell receptor beta chains from one sample, sequenced in a study of blood T cell repertoires in COVID-19. Repertoires were generated with immunoSEQ multiplex PCR, while TCRdb's copy carries only in-frame clones and drops some. The table includes about 210,000 clones, about 89% detected once. Material for sequencing was peripheral blood. These receptors were obtained from a woman aged 35 to 49 with acute or convalescent COVID-19.

This chain links TRBV19 with TRBJ2-7, with D perhaps TRBD1 (6 bases). Deletions cut 3 bases from V and 0 bases from J, with 6 bases between. The CDR3 is 13 amino acids. Germline values: CDR1 LNHDA, CDR2 SQIVND (reference sequence). The CDR3 loop is CASSMGHSYEQYV. The CDR3 DNA follows: TGTGCCAGTAGTATGGGACACTCCTACGAGCAGTACGTC.

The chain employs TRBV7-2 and TRBJ1-1; tentative D call: TRBD1 (6 bases). The CDR3 extends over 13 amino acids. V shed 6 bases and J shed 3 bases, with 11 bases lying between them. CDR1 is SGHTA and CDR2 is FQGNSA in the germline V gene. DNA of the CDR3: TGTGCCAGCAGGAGACCAGGGGACACTGAAGCTTTCTTT. Translated, it gives CASRRPGDTEAFF.

The chain links TRBV6-5 to TRBJ1-2; D is perhaps TRBD1 (6 bases). V lost 4 bases and J lost 6, with 21 bases in between. Germline lookup yields CDR1 MNHEY and CDR2 SVGAGI. The CDR3 has 16 amino acids. The DNA of the CDR3 is TGTGCCAGCAGTTCTCGATACGGTTCAGGGGCGAATGGCTACACCTTC. It is translated as CASSSRYGSGANGYTF.

This clone showed up many times. The rearrangement joins TRBV3-1 (or the pseudogene TRBV3-2) to TRBJ1-1; unclear D gene. Trimming took off 0 bases at V and 10 bases at J, with 24 bases between the two ends. The CDR3 is 17 amino acids. Germline CDR1 reads LGHDT; CDR2 reads YNNKEL (reference sequence). In DNA form, the CDR3 reads TGTGCCAGCAGCCAAGAAGTGACACACGGACTCGTATGGGGAGCTTTCTTT. Translation: CASSQEVTHGLVWGAFF.

For this clone: The same CDR3 is also encoded by other DNA sequences in this sample. The chain uses TRBV30 and TRBJ2-2; TRBD2 is a possible D gene (5 bases). Between the trimmed V and J ends, which lost 0 bases and 4 bases, there was a span of 9 bases. Germline CDR1 is GTSNPN and CDR2 is SVGIG (reference sequence). The CDR3 totals 14 residues. CDR3 amino acids: CAWSVLGGTGELFF. The CDR3 nucleotides read TGTGCCTGGAGTGTACTTGGAGGCACCGGGGAGCTGTTTTTT.

In its sample, this clone was seen once. The chain couples TRBV24-1 to TRBJ1-2; tentatively, D is TRBD1 (6 bases). The length of the CDR3 is 16 residues. The ends were cut back, 3 bases at V and 7 bases at J, with 20 bases in the middle. Per germline, CDR1 KGHDR and CDR2 SFDVKD. This chain's CDR3 is CATSDRGLSGVGGYTF. Here the CDR3 DNA reads TGTGCCACCAGTGATCGGGGTTTATCAGGGGTCGGTGGCTACACCTTC.

V and J are TRBV30 and TRBJ2-4; 11 bases are a match to TRBD2. The V gene end was trimmed by 0 bases and the J gene end by 7 bases; junction bases not matched to a gene: 8. The CDR3 totals 16 residues. Germline loops: CDR1 GTSNPN, CDR2 SVGIG (reference sequence). CDR3 region: CAWSVLTSGGWNIQYF. CDR3 nucleotides: TGTGCCTGGAGTGTACTAACTAGCGGGGGTTGGAACATTCAGTACTTC.

The chain is built from TRBV14 and TRBJ2-7, with unresolved D. V was shortened by 1 base and J by 4 bases, with 5 bases between the two germline ends. The CDR3 loop spans 12 amino acids. The V gene's germline CDR1 is SGHDN and CDR2 FVKESK. The CDR3 DNA follows: TGTGCCAGCAGCCAAGGGCCGTACGAGCAGTACGTC. Protein sequence: CASSQGPYEQYV.

The CDR3 DNA is TGCGCCAGCAGCCCCCAGGGACTAGCGGTCACCGGGGAGCTGTTTTTT. Amino acid sequence: CASSPQGLAVTGELFF. This sequence joins TRBV5-1 and TRBJ2-2; 11 bases line up with TRBD2. This CDR3 comprises 16 residues. The V segment lost 4 bases and the J segment 4 bases; nucleotides outside the gene matches: 6. CDR1 is SGHRS, CDR2 YFSETQ, per germline.

The gene calls are TRBV25-1 and TRBJ2-1; no reliable D call. CDR1 and CDR2 from the germline V gene are MGHDK and SYGVNS. The CDR3 extends over 13 amino acids. V was cut by 0 bases and J by 8 bases, with 8 bases left in between. The CDR3 is CASSEYEVDEQFF. DNA of the CDR3: TGTGCCAGCAGTGAATATGAGGTTGATGAGCAGTTCTTC.

The chain uses TRBV5-6 and TRBJ2-4; TRBD1 matches at 7 bases. V lost 2 bases to trimming and J lost 0 bases; unmatched junction nucleotides: 8. The CDR3 runs to 17 residues. CDR1 and CDR2 (germline): SGHDT, YYEEEE. The CDR3 DNA sequence: TGTGCCAGCAGCTTTGGGACAGATTCTTTAGCCAAAAACATTCAGTACTTC. Protein product: CASSFGTDSLAKNIQYF.

The gene calls are TRBV6-5 and TRBJ1-1, with D tentatively TRBD1 (5 bases). Germline loops: CDR1 MNHEY, CDR2 SVGAGI. CDR3 size: 15 residues. V was trimmed by 5 bases and J by 3 bases, leaving 16 bases between them. The CDR3 here is CASSRGHAWDTEAFF. The CDR3 region has the DNA TGTGCCAGCAGTCGAGGACACGCCTGGGACACTGAAGCTTTCTTT.

The rearrangement uses TRBV5-6 and TRBJ1-2, with no clear D. Germline CDR1 reads SGHDT; CDR2 reads YYEEEE. This CDR3 is 15 amino acids long. Deletions cut 2 bases from V and 0 bases from J, with 11 bases between. DNA for the CDR3: TGTGCCAGCAGCTTCGAGAGGCTCGCTAACTATGGCTACACCTTC. This codes for CASSFERLANYGYTF.

The rearrangement uses TRBV7-2 and TRBJ1-2, with 9 nucleotides matching TRBD1. The CDR3 runs 16 residues. Per germline, CDR1 SGHTA and CDR2 FQGNSA. Losses at the gene ends were 8 bases for V and 2 bases for J; bases not matched to a gene: 12. As DNA, the CDR3 is TGTGCCAGCCGACCCCCGGGACAGGGCAGAAACTATGGCTACACCTTC. Residues: CASRPPGQGRNYGYTF.

V gene TRBV6-2 or TRBV6-3 combines with J gene TRBJ1-5, with 8 positions matching TRBD1. The V and J ends lost 3 bases and 2 bases, in that order; junction bases with no gene match: 9. Looked up from germline, CDR1 is MNHEY and CDR2 is SVGEGT. CDR3 length: 17 amino acids. CDR3 sequence (DNA): TGTGCCAGCAGTTATGGGCAGGGGGCGGCGGGCAATCAGCCCCAGCATTTT. Its translation: CASSYGQGAAGNQPQHF.

This clone was observed once. The chain has TRBV12-5 and TRBJ1-2; 7 bases line up with TRBD1. This CDR3 is 14 amino acids long. Germline V gene data show CDR1 as LGHNT and CDR2 as FRNRAP. V was pared by 2 bases and J by 6 bases, with 6 bases of the junction left unmatched. The CDR3 DNA is TGTGCTAGTGGTTTGACTTCAACAGGGGATGGCTACACCTTC. Translation: CASGLTSTGDGYTF.

This chain links TRBV27 with TRBJ2-2, with 7 bases identical to TRBD1. The germline V gene has CDR1 MNHEY and CDR2 SMNVEV (reference sequence). The CDR3 is 18 amino acids. The V and J ends lost 5 bases and 2 bases, in that order; junction bases with no gene match: 14. The CDR3 here is CASSQGTAGNANTGELFF. The CDR3 DNA reads as TGTGCCAGCAGTCAGGGGACAGCCGGTAACGCTAACACCGGGGAGCTGTTTTTT.